This T cell receptor beta chain was identified during a study of blood T cell repertoires in COVID-19. Per the authors' pipeline: Reference gene primer amplification gave nucleated cell count estimates. Profiling relied on immunoSEQ multiplex PCR, and the TCRdb table lists in-frame clones only, not all of them. The V and J calls and clone size were taken over from that table, and D and trimming were inferred from the DNA. The sample has under 35,000 clones; around four fifths are singletons. V was pared by 7 bases and J by 1 base, with 9 bases of the junction left unmatched. Germline V CDR1 and CDR2: LNHNV, YYDKDF (reference sequence). This CDR3 is built from 17 residues.

Source material: peripheral blood. This TCR was sampled from a man in his sixties or seventies with acute or convalescent COVID-19. The V and J genes are TRBV15 and TRBJ2-2; TRBD2 matches at 10 bases. The CDR3 sequence: CATTIGRTSGNTGELFF. CDR3 sequence (DNA): TGTGCCACCACTATAGGGCGGACTAGCGGGAACACCGGGGAGCTGTTTTTT.